This section outlines one T cell receptor beta chain sequence together with its context. Its antigen remains unidentified. These data originate in a study of response to subunit inactivated influenza vaccine. Notes on the study in general: The authors suggested that every seasonal influenza vaccination recruits few new T cells.

TCRdb re-called the RT-PCR reads with MiXCR, one entry per CDR3 protein. The profile covers roughly 570,000 distinct CDR3 sequences, with around 15% appearing a single time and more than 9.5% taken by the ten largest. CDR3 length: 12 amino acids. V was trimmed by 2 bases and J by 7 bases, leaving 9 bases between them. CDR1 is SGHDT, CDR2 YYEEEE, per germline. The TCR originated in a man aged 45-65 years who received an inactivated influenza vaccine. The V and J genes are TRBV5-6 and TRBJ1-1, with D tentatively TRBD1 (5 bases). The sample was PBMCs from blood, taken approximately 12 days after vaccination. The CDR3 nucleotides are TGTGCCAGCAGCTTACCAGGGAATGAAGCTTTCTTT. Translation gives CASSLPGNEAFF.